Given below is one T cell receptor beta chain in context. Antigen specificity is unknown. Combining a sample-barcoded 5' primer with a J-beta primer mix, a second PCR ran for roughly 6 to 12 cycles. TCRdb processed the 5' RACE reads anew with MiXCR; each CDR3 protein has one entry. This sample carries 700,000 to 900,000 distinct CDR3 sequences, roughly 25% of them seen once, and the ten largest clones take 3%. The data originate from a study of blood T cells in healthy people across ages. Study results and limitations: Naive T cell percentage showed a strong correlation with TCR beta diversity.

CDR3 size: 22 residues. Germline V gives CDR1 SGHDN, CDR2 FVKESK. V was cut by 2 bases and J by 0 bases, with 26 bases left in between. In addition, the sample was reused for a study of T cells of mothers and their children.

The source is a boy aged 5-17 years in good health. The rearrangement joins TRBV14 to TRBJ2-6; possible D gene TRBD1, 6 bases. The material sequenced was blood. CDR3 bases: TGTGCCAGCAGCCAAAGGGGGAAAGGGGTGGCAGGCTACCACTCTGGGGCCAACGTCCTGACTTTC. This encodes CASSQRGKGVAGYHSGANVLTF.